These 17 T cell receptor beta chains were sequenced from one sample in a study of T cells in Graves' hyperthyroidism and ophthalmopathy. The TCR beta CDR3 regions underwent amplification using RNA transcripts as the source. The HTBI primer set served for first-round RT-PCR of the TCR CDR3. TCRdb re-called the multiplex PCR reads with MiXCR, one entry per CDR3 protein. The sample has fewer than 450,000 distinct CDR3 sequences; approximately 17% are singletons. Sequenced sample: blood. Source of these receptors: a woman aged 25 to 39 with Graves' hyperthyroidism that later progressed to Graves' ophthalmopathy.

This clonotype was seen many times. The rearrangement uses TRBV5-1 and TRBJ1-1, with 9 bases identical to TRBD1. The CDR3 has 16 amino acids. CDR1 and CDR2 from the germline V gene are SGHRS and YFSETQ. After removal of 9 bases from V and 6 bases from J, the junction contained 18 bases not matched to a gene. The CDR3 protein is CATSDGGTGMVAEAFF. CDR3 DNA sequence: TGCGCCACCTCAGATGGGGGGACAGGGATGGTTGCTGAAGCTTTCTTT.

This clonotype was picked up many times. The V and J genes are TRBV24-1 and TRBJ1-2; 7 bases fit TRBD1. Germline-derived CDR1 and CDR2 are KGHDR and SFDVKD. V dropped 4 bases and J dropped 6; count of bases not matched to a gene: 10. The CDR3 runs to 15 residues. The CDR3 bases are TGTGCCACCAGTGACTACAGGGGAGCAGTGAATGGCTACACCTTC. Translated: CATSDYRGAVNGYTF.

In this sample, this clonotype turned up a few times. The J gene is TRBJ1-4, the V gene TRBV6-1, with D possibly TRBD1 on 6 matching bases. Trimming removed 5 bases from V and 6 bases from J, with 10 bases in between. Germline-derived CDR1 and CDR2 are MNHNS and SASEGT. The CDR3 is 13 residues long. CDR3 DNA sequence: TGTGCCAGCAGTCAAAACAGGGATGAAAAACTGTTTTTT. Translating it yields CASSQNRDEKLFF.

The chain joins TRBV15 to TRBJ2-3; 10 nucleotides match TRBD2. J gave up 7 bases and V 0 bases, and 16 bases lay outside the gene matches. Germline V CDR1 and CDR2: LNHNV, YYDKDF (reference sequence). This CDR3 region has 19 residues. The chain's CDR3 is CATSRDKVMERGGEHTQYF. The CDR3 bases are TGTGCCACCAGCAGAGATAAGGTCATGGAGCGGGGGGGCGAACATACGCAGTATTTT.

The table lists this clonotype with many counts. The V call is TRBV2, the J call TRBJ2-5, with TRBD1 identical over 8 bases. From germline, CDR1 is SNHLY and CDR2 FYNNEI. The CDR3 is 15 amino acids. V dropped 6 bases and J dropped 5; count of bases not matched to a gene: 11. CDR3 nucleotides: TGTGCCAGCAGAAGGCAGGGGGCTTTGAGTGAGACCCAGTACTTC. Its protein is CASRRQGALSETQYF. The full variable domain, its missing parts supplied by reference TRBV2 and TRBJ2-5, is EPEVTQTPSHQVTQMGQEVILRCVPISNHLYFYWYRQILGQKVEFLVSFYNNEISEKSEIFDDQFSVERPDGSNFTLKIRSTKLEDSAMYFCASRRQGALSETQYFGPGTRLLVL.

This clonotype has at least ten counts. This chain uses TRBV9 with TRBJ2-1; no reliable D call. V was trimmed by 0 bases and J by 0 bases, leaving 7 bases between them. The germline V gene has CDR1 SGDLS and CDR2 YYNGEE. CDR3 length: 15 residues. This CDR3 is CASSVEPNSYNEQFF. The CDR3 DNA sequence: TGTGCCAGCAGCGTAGAACCCAACTCCTACAATGAGCAGTTCTTC.

Many counts were recorded for this clonotype. The chain links TRBV15 to TRBJ2-5; D is uncertain. The V gene lost 4 bases and the J gene lost 4 bases, with 7 bases spanning the gap. The CDR3 runs 12 residues. In germline, CDR1 is LNHNV, CDR2 YYDKDF (reference sequence). CDR3 region: CATSIDGETQYF. As DNA, the CDR3 is TGTGCCACCAGCATCGACGGAGAGACCCAGTACTTC.

This clonotype was found many times. This chain links TRBV19 with TRBJ2-6; D not certain. This CDR3 has 18 residues. Germline values: CDR1 LNHDA, CDR2 SQIVND (reference sequence). V was clipped by 5 bases and J by 1 base, with 18 bases between them. The CDR3: CASSSHRAANSGANVLTF. The CDR3 DNA reads as TGTGCCAGTAGTTCGCACCGGGCAGCAAATTCTGGGGCCAACGTCCTGACTTTC.

This clonotype was found many times. This rearrangement joins TRBV18 to TRBJ1-1, with D possibly being TRBD1 (6 bases). The CDR3 has 15 amino acids. CDR1 KGHSH and CDR2 LQKENI come from the germline V gene. Trimming stripped 3 bases from V and 5 bases from J, with 16 bases between. The CDR3 DNA sequence: TGTGCCAGCTCACCTCGTAGGGGGGTCATAACTGAAGCTTTCTTT. Translation: CASSPRRGVITEAFF.

The genes are TRBV10-2 and TRBJ1-1; 9 nucleotides agree with TRBD1. The CDR3 length is 17 residues. The V gene's germline CDR1 is WSHSY and CDR2 SAAADI. With 6 bases clipped from V and 4 bases from J, the junction kept 15 bases outside the gene matches. CDR3 nucleotide sequence: TGCGCCAGCAGGCGCCCATCCCCGGGGACAGGGAGCACTGAAGCTTTCTTT. Translated, it gives CASRRPSPGTGSTEAFF.

In its sample, this clonotype was seen a few times. The rearrangement uses TRBV3-1 and TRBJ1-1; no clear D. Germline V CDR1 and CDR2: LGHDT, YNNKEL (reference sequence). The CDR3 is 14 amino acids. The V gene lost 5 bases and the J gene lost 0 bases, with 10 bases spanning the gap. CDR3 nucleotide sequence: TGTGCCAGCAGCAAGGGAGAATTGAACACTGAAGCTTTCTTT. Protein product: CASSKGELNTEAFF.

In this sample, this clonotype turned up many times. CDR3: CASSSLPGPPYEQYF. CDR3 coding DNA: TGTGCCAGCAGTTCACTCCCGGGACCGCCTTACGAGCAGTACTTC. The V gene is TRBV28, the J gene TRBJ2-7; D is perhaps TRBD1 or TRBD2 (5 bases each). This CDR3 is built from 15 residues. The germline V gene has CDR1 MDHEN and CDR2 SYDVKM. The ends were cut back, 4 bases at V and 4 bases at J, with 17 bases in the middle.

In this sample, this clonotype turned up many times. The chain combines TRBV7-8 with TRBJ2-7; D not certain. There are 14 residues in the CDR3. CDR1 is SGHVS and CDR2 is FQNEAQ in the germline V gene. V was shortened by 5 bases and J by 3 bases, with 14 bases between the two germline ends. The CDR3 protein is CASSPQMVSYEQYF. The CDR3 bases are TGTGCCAGCAGCCCACAAATGGTGAGCTACGAGCAGTACTTC. Using reference TRBV7-8 and TRBJ2-7 for the parts outside the CDR3, the full variable domain is GAGVSQSPRYKVAKRGQDVALRCDPISGHVSLFWYQQALGQGPEFLTYFQNEAQLDKSGLPSDRFFAERPEGSVSTLKIQRTQQEDSAVYLCASSPQMVSYEQYFGPGTRLTVT.

This clonotype came up many times. The chain joins TRBV2 to TRBJ1-4, with D unclear. The CDR3 sequence is 18 residues long. Trimming took 0 bases from V and 8 from J, leaving 22 bases between them. CDR1 and CDR2 (germline): SNHLY, FYNNEI. The CDR3 DNA reads TGTGCCAGCAGTGAAGCGCTTCGGCAGGAAGTGTACCCGGAAAAACTGTTTTTT. This gives the protein CASSEALRQEVYPEKLFF.

This clonotype was counted many times. The V and J genes are TRBV2 and TRBJ1-2; D gene unclear. The CDR3 is 16 amino acids. Germline CDR1 is SNHLY and CDR2 is FYNNEI. V lost 0 bases and J lost 4, with 15 bases in between. The CDR3 here is CASSEAKSTQGYGYTF. The CDR3 coding sequence is TGTGCCAGCAGTGAAGCGAAGTCCACCCAAGGCTATGGCTACACCTTC.

This clonotype was detected ten times or more. This chain uses TRBV20-1 with TRBJ1-2, with 7 bases fitting TRBD1. With V trimmed by 6 bases and J by 6 bases, 10 bases remained unmatched. Germline V lookup: CDR1 DFQATT, CDR2 SNEGSKA (reference sequence). The CDR3 is 13 residues long. The CDR3 sequence: CSASGGFFHGYTF. The CDR3 DNA sequence: TGCAGTGCCTCAGGGGGTTTTTTTCATGGCTACACCTTC.

The genes are TRBV7-9 and TRBJ2-1, with a possible D match to TRBD2 (6 bases). Germline V gene sequence: CDR1 SEHNR, CDR2 FQNEAQ (reference sequence). Trimming shortened V by 1 base and J by 2 bases, and 15 bases separated the two germline ends. The CDR3 length is 17 residues. In nucleotides, the CDR3 is TGTGCCAGCAGCTTAGTTGCGGGACGGACAACCTACAATGAGCAGTTCTTC. This sequence encodes CASSLVAGRTTYNEQFF.